This record looks at one TCR beta chain sequence and its context. The antigen is not known. Profiled with immunoSEQ multiplex PCR; TCRdb holds only in-frame clones, not every one. This table holds more than 300,000 clones, 70% to 80% found once. The germline CDR1 and CDR2 sequences are LNHNV and YYDKDF (reference sequence). V lost 8 bases, J lost 0 bases, and 12 bases stayed unmatched. The CDR3 totals 16 residues. This entry belongs to a study of cytotoxic CD8 clonotypes in ibrutinib-treated CLL. Study information: Among the patients, about a dozen presented as relapsed/refractory and around 15 as treatment-naive; 17 to 18 showed unmutated IGHV. Investigators collected response samples after a median about 12 months of treatment, range 6 to 36. General observations from the study: Age-matched healthy donor levels were exceeded by baseline clonality, which tracked circulating CD8+ T-cell counts.

This specimen consisted of PBMCs, obtained before ibrutinib treatment. The rearrangement uses TRBV15 and TRBJ2-5; 7 bases line up with TRBD1. The TCR was taken from a human donor with chronic lymphocytic leukemia. The CDR3 bases are TGTGCCACCGGAACTCGGACAGGCGTATACCAAGAGACCCAGTACTTC. Amino acid sequence: CATGTRTGVYQETQYF.